Given below is one T cell receptor (beta chain) in context. Its target is not known. The CDR3 runs 16 residues. The V end was cut by 5 bases, the J end by 2 bases, with 17 bases between. Germline loops: CDR1 SEHNR, CDR2 FQNEAQ (reference sequence). The repertoire was sequenced with immunoSEQ multiplex PCR; TCRdb's copy has only in-frame clones and lacks some. The sample yields about 72,000 clones, 75% to 95% seen once. The sample comes from a study of OX40 agonist ivuxolimab in advanced cancers. Findings and limits, study-wide: Still undetermined is the antigen specificity of the expanded peripheral T cells.

This clonotype was obtained from an adult with an advanced solid tumor such as melanoma, head and neck, liver or kidney cancer. This sample comprised CD4+ or CD8+ T cells sorted from blood, obtained in a trial of the OX40 agonist ivuxolimab. This chain uses TRBV7-9 with TRBJ2-3, with D possibly being TRBD2 (6 bases). This chain's CDR3 is CASSPVGDSFTDTQYF. In nucleotides, the CDR3 is TGTGCCAGCAGCCCGGTCGGGGACTCGTTCACAGATACGCAGTATTTT.